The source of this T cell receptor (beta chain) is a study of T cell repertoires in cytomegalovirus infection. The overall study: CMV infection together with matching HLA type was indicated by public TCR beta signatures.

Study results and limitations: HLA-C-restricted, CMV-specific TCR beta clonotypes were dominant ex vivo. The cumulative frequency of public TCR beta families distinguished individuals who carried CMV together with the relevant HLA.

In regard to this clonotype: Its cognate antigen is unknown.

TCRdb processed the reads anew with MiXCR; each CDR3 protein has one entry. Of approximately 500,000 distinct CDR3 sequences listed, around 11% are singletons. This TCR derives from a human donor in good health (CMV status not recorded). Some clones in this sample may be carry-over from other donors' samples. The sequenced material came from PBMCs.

In DNA form, the CDR3 reads TGTGCCAGCAGCCAAGAAACTTATGGGGCTTTCTTT. Protein: CASSQETYGAFF. The gene calls are TRBV3-1 and TRBJ1-1, with no clear D. The CDR3 totals 12 residues. V lost 0 bases and J lost 11, with 10 bases in between. From germline, CDR1 is LGHDT and CDR2 YNNKEL (reference sequence).